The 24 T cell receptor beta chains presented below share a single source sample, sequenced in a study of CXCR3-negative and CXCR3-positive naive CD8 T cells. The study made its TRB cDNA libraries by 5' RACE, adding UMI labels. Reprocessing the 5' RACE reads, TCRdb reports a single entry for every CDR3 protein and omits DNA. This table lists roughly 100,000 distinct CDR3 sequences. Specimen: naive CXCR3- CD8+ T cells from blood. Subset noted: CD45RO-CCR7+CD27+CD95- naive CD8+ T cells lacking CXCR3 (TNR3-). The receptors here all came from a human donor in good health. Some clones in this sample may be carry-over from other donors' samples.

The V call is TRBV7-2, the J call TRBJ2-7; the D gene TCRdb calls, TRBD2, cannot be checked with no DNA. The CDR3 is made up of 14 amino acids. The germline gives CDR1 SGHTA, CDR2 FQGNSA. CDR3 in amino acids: CASSASTLAYEQYF.

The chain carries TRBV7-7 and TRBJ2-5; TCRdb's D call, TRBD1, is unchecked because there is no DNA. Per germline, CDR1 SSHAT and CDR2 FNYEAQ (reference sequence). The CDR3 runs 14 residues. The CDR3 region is CASSLVRERETQYF.

CDR3 protein: CASSSGTSGTQYEQYF. The chain is built from TRBV27 and TRBJ2-7; TCRdb indicates TRBD2, and absent DNA this call remains unverified. CDR1 and CDR2 from the germline V gene are MNHEY and SMNVEV (reference sequence). The CDR3 loop spans 16 amino acids.

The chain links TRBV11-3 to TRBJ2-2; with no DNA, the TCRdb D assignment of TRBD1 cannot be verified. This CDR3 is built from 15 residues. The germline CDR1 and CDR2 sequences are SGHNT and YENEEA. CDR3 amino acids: CASSSEQGFAGELFF.

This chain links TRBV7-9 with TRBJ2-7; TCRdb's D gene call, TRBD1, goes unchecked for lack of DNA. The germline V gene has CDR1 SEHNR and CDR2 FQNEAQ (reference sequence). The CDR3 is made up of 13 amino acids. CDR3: CASSPGQYYEQYF.

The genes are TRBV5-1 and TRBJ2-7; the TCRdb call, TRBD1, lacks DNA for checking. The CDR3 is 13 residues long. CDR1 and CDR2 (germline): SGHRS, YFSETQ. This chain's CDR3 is CASSFYRDDEQYF. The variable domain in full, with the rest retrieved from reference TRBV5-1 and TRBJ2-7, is KAGVTQTPRYLIKTRGQQVTLSCSPISGHRSVSWYQQTPGQGLQFLFEYFSETQRNKGNFPGRFSGRQFSNSRSEMNVSTLELGDSALYLCASSFYRDDEQYFGPGTRLTVT.

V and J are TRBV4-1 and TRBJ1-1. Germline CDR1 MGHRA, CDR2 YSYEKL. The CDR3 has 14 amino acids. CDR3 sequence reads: CASSQWLEDTEAFF.

Here the CDR3 reads CASIVRGGTEAFF. The J gene is TRBJ1-1, the V gene TRBV13; TCRdb indicates TRBD1, and absent DNA this call remains unverified. CDR1 and CDR2 (germline): PRHDT, FYEKMQ (reference sequence). This CDR3 comprises 13 residues.

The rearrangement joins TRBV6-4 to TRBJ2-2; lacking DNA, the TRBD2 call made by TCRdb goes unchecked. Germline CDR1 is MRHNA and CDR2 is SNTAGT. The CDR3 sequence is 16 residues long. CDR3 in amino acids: CASSDSGGANTGELFF.

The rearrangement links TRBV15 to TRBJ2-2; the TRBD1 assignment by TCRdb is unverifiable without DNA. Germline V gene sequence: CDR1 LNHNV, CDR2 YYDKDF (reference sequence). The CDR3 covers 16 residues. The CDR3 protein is CATSTARQGATGELFF. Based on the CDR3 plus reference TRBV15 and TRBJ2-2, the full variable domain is DAMVIQNPRYQVTQFGKPVTLSCSQTLNHNVMYWYQQKSSQAPKLLFHYYDKDFNNEADTPDNFQSRRPNTSFCFLDIRSPGLGDTAMYLCATSTARQGATGELFFGEGSRLTVL.

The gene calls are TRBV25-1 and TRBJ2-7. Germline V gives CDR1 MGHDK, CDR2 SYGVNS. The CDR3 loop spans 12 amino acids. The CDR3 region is CASSVHIYEQYF.

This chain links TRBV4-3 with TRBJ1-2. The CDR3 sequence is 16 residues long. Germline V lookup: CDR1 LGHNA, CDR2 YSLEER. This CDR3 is CASSQDPEKDEDGYTF.

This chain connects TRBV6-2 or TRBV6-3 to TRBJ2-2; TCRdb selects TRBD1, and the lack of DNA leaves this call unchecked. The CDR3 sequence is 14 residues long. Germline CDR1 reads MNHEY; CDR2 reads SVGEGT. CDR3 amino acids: CASSPRGGSGELFF.

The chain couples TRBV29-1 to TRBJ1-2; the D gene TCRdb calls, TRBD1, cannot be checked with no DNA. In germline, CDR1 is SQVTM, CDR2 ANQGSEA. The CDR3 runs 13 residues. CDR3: CSVPGTEHYGYTF.

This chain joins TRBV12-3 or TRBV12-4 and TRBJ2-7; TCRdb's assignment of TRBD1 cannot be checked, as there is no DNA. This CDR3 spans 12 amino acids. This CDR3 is CATGQGAYEQYF.

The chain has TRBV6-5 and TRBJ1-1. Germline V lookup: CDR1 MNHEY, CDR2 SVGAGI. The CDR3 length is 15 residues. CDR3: CASSYSLGSNTEAFF.

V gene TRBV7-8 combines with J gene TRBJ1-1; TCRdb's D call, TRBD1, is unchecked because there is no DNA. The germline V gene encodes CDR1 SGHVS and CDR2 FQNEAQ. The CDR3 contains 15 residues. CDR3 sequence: CASSYQDRVNTEAFF.

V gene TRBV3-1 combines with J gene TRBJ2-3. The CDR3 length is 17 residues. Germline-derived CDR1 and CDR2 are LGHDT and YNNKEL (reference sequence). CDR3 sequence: CASSLNSLAYNTDTQYF.

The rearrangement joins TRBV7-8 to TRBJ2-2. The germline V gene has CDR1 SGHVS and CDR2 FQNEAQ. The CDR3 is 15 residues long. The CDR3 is CASSLLLSDTGELFF.

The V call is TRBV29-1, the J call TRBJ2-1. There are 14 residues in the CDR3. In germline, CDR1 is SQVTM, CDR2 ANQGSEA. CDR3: CSVKTGSSYNEQFF.

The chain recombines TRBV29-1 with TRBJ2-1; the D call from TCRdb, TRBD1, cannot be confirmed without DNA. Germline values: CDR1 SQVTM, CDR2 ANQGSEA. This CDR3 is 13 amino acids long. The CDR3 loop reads CSGRDRGLFEQFF.

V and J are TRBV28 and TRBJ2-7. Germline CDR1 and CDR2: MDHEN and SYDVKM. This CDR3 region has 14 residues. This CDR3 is CASSLLSGTYEQYF.

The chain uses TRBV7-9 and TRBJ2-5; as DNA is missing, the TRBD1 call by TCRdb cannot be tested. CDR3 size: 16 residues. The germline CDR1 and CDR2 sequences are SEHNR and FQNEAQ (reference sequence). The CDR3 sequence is CASSTSYRGPQETQYF.

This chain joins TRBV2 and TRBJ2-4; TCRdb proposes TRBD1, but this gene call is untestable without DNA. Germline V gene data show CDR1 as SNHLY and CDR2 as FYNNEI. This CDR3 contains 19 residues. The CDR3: CASSGSAAGGIEPKNIQYF.